Shown below are 16 T cell receptor beta chains from a single sample sequenced in a study of STAT3 mutations in large granular lymphocyte leukemia. Study results and limitations: Every T-LGLL patient had at least one immunodominant TCRbeta clonotype.

For these receptors, no antigen is known. Method: immunoSEQ multiplex PCR; TCRdb's copy keeps in-frame clones and lacks some. The sample consists of tens of thousands of clones, approximately 94% of them appearing once. The material sequenced was peripheral blood mononuclear cells. Receptors originate from a man aged 35 to 55 with T-cell large granular lymphocyte leukemia. Some clones in this sample may be carry-over from other donors' samples.

The rearrangement uses TRBV7-9 and TRBJ1-1; no clear D. Looked up from germline, CDR1 is SEHNR and CDR2 is FQNEAQ (reference sequence). V was pared by 1 base and J by 2 bases, with 5 bases between. The CDR3 contains 13 residues. Here the CDR3 reads CASSLGQNTEAFF. The CDR3 coding sequence is TGTGCCAGCAGCTTAGGACAAAACACTGAAGCTTTCTTT.

J is TRBJ1-2 and V is TRBV29-1; D is unresolved. The CDR3 runs to 12 residues. The V gene lost 3 bases and the J gene lost 3 bases, with 8 bases spanning the gap. Germline V CDR1 and CDR2: SQVTM, ANQGSEA. The CDR3 sequence: CSVESADYGYTF. The DNA of the CDR3 is TGCAGCGTTGAGTCAGCGGACTATGGCTACACCTTC.

This sequence joins TRBV5-1 and TRBJ2-7; 11 bases are a match to TRBD1. With V trimmed by 4 bases and J by 2 bases, 11 bases remained unmatched. CDR1 is SGHRS and CDR2 is YFSETQ in the germline V gene. This CDR3 comprises 17 residues. The CDR3 sequence is CASSPSPGQGAPYEQYF. Here the CDR3 DNA reads TGCGCCAGCAGCCCATCGCCCGGACAGGGGGCTCCCTACGAGCAGTACTTC.

The rearrangement joins TRBV7-9 to TRBJ1-1; D remains ambiguous. The germline V and J ends were trimmed by 2 bases and 1 base, with 5 bases remaining between them. Germline V CDR1 and CDR2: SEHNR, FQNEAQ (reference sequence). The CDR3 is 13 residues long. The CDR3 region has the DNA TGTGCCAGCAGCTTACGCTCGAACACTGAAGCTTTCTTT. It specifies CASSLRSNTEAFF.

The rearrangement uses TRBV5-1 and TRBJ2-1; possible D gene TRBD2, 7 bases. Trimming took 6 bases from V and 4 from J, leaving 14 bases between them. CDR3 length equals 14 residues. CDR1 is SGHRS, CDR2 YFSETQ, per germline. CDR3 sequence: CASKGGGSYNEQFF. The DNA of the CDR3 is TGCGCCAGCAAGGGGGGAGGGAGTTACAATGAGCAGTTCTTC. The full variable domain, in which reference TRBV5-1 and TRBJ2-1 provide the parts outside the CDR3, is KAGVTQTPRYLIKTRGQQVTLSCSPISGHRSVSWYQQTPGQGLQFLFEYFSETQRNKGNFPGRFSGRQFSNSRSEMNVSTLELGDSALYLCASKGGGSYNEQFFGPGTRLTVL.

J is TRBJ1-6 and V is TRBV5-4; tentatively, D is TRBD1 (5 bases). This CDR3 is 15 amino acids long. Trimming removed 2 bases at V and 7 bases at J, with 13 bases between. CDR1 is SGHNT, CDR2 YYREEE, per germline (reference sequence). The CDR3 DNA sequence: TGTGCCAGCAGCTTATTGGGCAGGGAGAATTCACCCCTCCACTTT. Translating gives CASSLLGRENSPLHF.

V gene TRBV10-3 combines with J gene TRBJ1-1, with no clear D. This CDR3 contains 16 residues. The V and J ends lost 2 bases and 2 bases respectively, with 15 bases between them. From germline, CDR1 is ENHRY and CDR2 SYGVKD. CDR3 DNA sequence: TGTGCCATCAGTGAGGGTACGGGGTTGGGAAACACTGAAGCTTTCTTT. This gives the protein CAISEGTGLGNTEAFF.

The rearrangement joins TRBV29-1 to TRBJ2-3, with D possibly TRBD1 on 6 matching bases. Germline loops: CDR1 SQVTM, CDR2 ANQGSEA. The CDR3 consists of 14 residues. Trimming stripped 6 bases from V and 7 bases from J, with 20 bases between. In DNA, the CDR3 is TGCAGCGTGAGTGCCCGAATACAGGGAAATACGCAGTATTTT. Its translation is CSVSARIQGNTQYF.

In its sample, this clone was seen once. The rearrangement joins TRBV5-5 to TRBJ1-3; TRBD1 might be the D (5 bases). Germline-derived CDR1 and CDR2 are SGHKS and YYEKEE (reference sequence). This CDR3 spans 15 amino acids. V lost 4 bases to trimming and J lost 3 bases, with 14 bases between them. CDR3 loop: CASSLEAGRGNTIYF. CDR3 sequence (DNA): TGTGCCAGCAGCCTGGAGGCAGGGCGTGGAAACACCATATATTTT.

This clone was picked up one time. This chain connects TRBV7-9 to TRBJ2-3, with TRBD2 as a possible D gene (6 bases). Germline V gives CDR1 SEHNR, CDR2 FQNEAQ (reference sequence). The length of the CDR3 is 16 residues. V was trimmed by 3 bases and J by 1 base, leaving 14 bases between them. The CDR3 here is CASSFLALGGTDTQYF. CDR3 DNA sequence: TGTGCCAGCAGCTTCCTAGCGTTGGGGGGCACAGATACGCAGTATTTT.

The chain links TRBV28 to TRBJ1-2; D is unclear. V lost 2 bases to trimming and J lost 7 bases, with 5 bases between them. The CDR3 consists of 11 residues. Germline CDR1 and CDR2: MDHEN and SYDVKM. DNA of the CDR3: TGTGCCAGCAGTTTAAGCCGTGGCTACACCTTC. Its translation: CASSLSRGYTF.

The chain carries TRBV5-6 and TRBJ1-3; 9 nucleotides agree with TRBD1. Germline values: CDR1 SGHDT, CDR2 YYEEEE. This CDR3 has 14 amino acids. The ends lost 1 base at V and 6 bases at J; junction bases unmatched: 2. CDR3 loop: CASSLWTGENTIYF. The CDR3 DNA reads as TGTGCCAGCAGCTTGTGGACAGGGGAAAACACCATATATTTT.

The chain is built from TRBV5-1 and TRBJ1-1; a weak D match, TRBD1 (5 bases). V dropped 7 bases and J dropped 1 base, with 14 bases sitting between them. CDR3 length: 14 residues. CDR1 is SGHRS, CDR2 YFSETQ, per germline. The CDR3: CASESGTANTEAFF. Here the CDR3 DNA reads TGCGCCAGCGAAAGTGGGACGGCGAACACTGAAGCTTTCTTT.

This rearrangement joins TRBV7-2 to TRBJ1-6, with D hard to call. The germline V and J ends were trimmed by 1 base and 7 bases, with 8 bases remaining between them. CDR1 SGHTA and CDR2 FQGNSA come from the germline V gene. The CDR3 totals 14 residues. The DNA of the CDR3 is TGTGCCAGCAGCTTAGAAGGTTACAATTCACCCCTCCACTTT. It codes for CASSLEGYNSPLHF.

This clone was counted a single time. V gene TRBV7-2 combines with J gene TRBJ2-5; D gene uncertain. Germline loops: CDR1 SGHTA, CDR2 FQGNSA. There are 16 residues in the CDR3. Trimming pared 0 bases from V and 1 base from J, leaving 12 bases between. The CDR3, as DNA: TGTGCCAGCAGCTTAGCGGGCACATCTATCCAAGAGACCCAGTACTTC. Amino acids: CASSLAGTSIQETQYF.

The chain employs TRBV28 and TRBJ1-5; 7 bases agree with TRBD1. The CDR3 is 17 residues long. V lost 5 bases, J lost 3 bases, and 13 bases stayed unmatched. The germline CDR1 and CDR2 sequences are MDHEN and SYDVKM. Here the CDR3 reads CASSLILGDSPNQPQHF. The CDR3 DNA reads TGTGCCAGCAGTCTTATATTGGGGGACAGTCCCAATCAGCCCCAGCATTTT. Based on the CDR3 plus reference TRBV28 and TRBJ1-5, the full variable domain is DVKVTQSSRYLVKRTGEKVFLECVQDMDHENMFWYRQDPGLGLRLIYFSYDVKMKEKGDIPEGYSVSREKKERFSLILESASTNQTSMYLCASSLILGDSPNQPQHFGDGTRLSIL.